The present TCR beta chain was sequenced within a study of glioma-infiltrating T cells. Whole-study findings and limits: Tissue and blood shared very few CDR3 sequences.

This clonotype appeared a few times. Its target is not known. The iRepertoire nested amplicon-rescue multiplex PCR amplified TCR alpha and beta CDR3s from RNA. TCRdb used MiXCR to reprocess the multiplex PCR reads, holding one entry per CDR3 protein. Among tens of thousands of distinct CDR3 sequences listed, less than 30% were seen once. There are 16 residues in the CDR3. Germline lookup yields CDR1 KGHSH and CDR2 LQKENI. V lost 0 bases and J 2 bases, leaving 11 bases between the germline ends. The genes are TRBV18 and TRBJ2-1; D is ambiguous. The specimen sequenced was glioma tissue, nonneoplastic brain tissue, or PBMCs (not recorded which). The TCR was taken from a human donor with low-grade glioma or glioblastoma, undergoing nonglioma brain surgery, or in good health (not recorded which). DNA for the CDR3: TGTGCCAGCTCACCACCGTTGCCAGTAACCTACAATGAGCAGTTCTTC. Its translation is CASSPPLPVTYNEQFF.